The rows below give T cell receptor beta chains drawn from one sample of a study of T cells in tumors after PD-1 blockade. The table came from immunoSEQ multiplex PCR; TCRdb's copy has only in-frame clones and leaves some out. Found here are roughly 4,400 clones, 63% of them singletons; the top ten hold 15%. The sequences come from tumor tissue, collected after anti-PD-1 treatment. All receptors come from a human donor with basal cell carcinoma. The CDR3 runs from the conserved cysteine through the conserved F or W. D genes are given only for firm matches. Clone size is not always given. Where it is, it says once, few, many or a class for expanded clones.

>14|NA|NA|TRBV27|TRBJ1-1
CASSRKTGGTEAFF
TGTGCCAGCAGTAGAAAGACCGGGGGGACTGAAGCTTTCTTT
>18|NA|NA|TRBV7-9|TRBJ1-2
CASSLAGGTRILNYGYTF
TGTGCCAGCAGCTTAGCGGGGGGTACTAGGATCCTTAACTATGGCTACACCTTC
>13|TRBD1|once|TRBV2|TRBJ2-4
CASSDGTVRPEYF
TGTGCCAGCAGTGATGGGACAGTGCGTCCCGAGTACTTC
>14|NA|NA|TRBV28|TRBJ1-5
CASSLSQGPQPQHF
TGTGCCAGCAGTTTATCGCAGGGTCCTCAGCCCCAGCATTTT
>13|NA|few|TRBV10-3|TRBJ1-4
CAIRGQSNEKLFF
TGTGCCATCAGAGGACAGAGTAATGAAAAACTGTTTTTT
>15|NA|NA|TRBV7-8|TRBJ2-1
CASSIGSGSYNEQFF
TGTGCCAGCTCCATCGGGAGCGGCTCCTACAATGAGCAGTTCTTC
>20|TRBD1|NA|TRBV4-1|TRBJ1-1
CASSQGSPGQGLFVNTEAFF
TGCGCCAGCAGCCAAGGTTCCCCGGGACAGGGTCTGTTTGTGAACACTGAAGCTTTCTTT
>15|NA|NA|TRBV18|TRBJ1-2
CASSPPGQTFYGYTF
TGTGCCAGCTCACCACCGGGACAAACCTTCTATGGCTACACCTTC
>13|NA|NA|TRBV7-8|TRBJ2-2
CASSRKADGELFF
TGTGCCAGCAGCCGTAAGGCGGACGGGGAGCTGTTTTTT
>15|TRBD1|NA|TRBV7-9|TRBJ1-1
CASSTVGTGYTEAFF
TGTGCCAGCAGCACCGTCGGGACAGGTTACACTGAAGCTTTCTTT
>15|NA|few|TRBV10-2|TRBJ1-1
CASRYSGSMNTEAFF
TGCGCCAGCAGGTACAGTGGGTCTATGAACACTGAAGCTTTCTTT
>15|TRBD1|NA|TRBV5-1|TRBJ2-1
CARRCRTGPYNEQFF
TGCGCCAGGCGATGTCGGACAGGGCCCTACAATGAGCAGTTCTTC
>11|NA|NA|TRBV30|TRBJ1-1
CAWGTRTEAFF
TGTGCCTGGGGGACCCGAACTGAAGCTTTCTTT
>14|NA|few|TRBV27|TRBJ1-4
CASSFAQGDEKLFF
TGTGCCAGCAGTTTTGCACAGGGTGATGAAAAACTGTTTTTT
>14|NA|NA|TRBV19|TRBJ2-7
CASSVSERTYEQYF
TGTGCCAGTAGTGTTAGTGAGCGGACCTACGAGCAGTACTTC
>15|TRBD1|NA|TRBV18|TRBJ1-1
CASSPDRVGHTEAFF
TGTGCCAGCTCACCGGACAGGGTGGGTCACACTGAAGCTTTCTTT
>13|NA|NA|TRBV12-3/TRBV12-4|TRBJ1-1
CASARRVNTEAFF
TGTGCCTCGGCGAGGCGGGTAAACACTGAAGCTTTCTTT